The clone carrying this TCR beta chain was found many times. What it binds is not known. TCR beta CDR3 regions were amplified from RNA transcripts. Carried out on the TCR CDR3, a first-round RT-PCR used the HTBI primer set. TCRdb used MiXCR to reprocess the multiplex PCR reads, holding one entry per CDR3 protein. Among 500,000 or so distinct CDR3 sequences listed, roughly 17% were seen once. The data derive from a study of T cells in Graves' hyperthyroidism and ophthalmopathy. Overall study: Once the initial diagnosis was made, peripheral blood was obtained before any treatment. Overall study results and limits: Blood samples included most of the expanded thyroid clonotypes exceeding 0.001. With a median lead of around 5.9 months before onset, the model predicted ophthalmopathy.

Trimming cost V 2 bases and J 7 bases, with 11 bases left between them. Germline-derived CDR1 and CDR2 are MDHEN and SYDVKM. This CDR3 is 14 amino acids long. Fresh peripheral blood, roughly 9.8 ml of it, supplied the PBMCs. This clonotype was sampled from a woman aged 18-30 years with Graves' ophthalmopathy. Sequenced material: blood. This chain connects TRBV28 to TRBJ2-2; no reliable D call. As DNA, the CDR3 is TGTGCCAGCAGTTTACGCCCACCCGACGGGGAGCTGTTTTTT. This gives the protein CASSLRPPDGELFF.